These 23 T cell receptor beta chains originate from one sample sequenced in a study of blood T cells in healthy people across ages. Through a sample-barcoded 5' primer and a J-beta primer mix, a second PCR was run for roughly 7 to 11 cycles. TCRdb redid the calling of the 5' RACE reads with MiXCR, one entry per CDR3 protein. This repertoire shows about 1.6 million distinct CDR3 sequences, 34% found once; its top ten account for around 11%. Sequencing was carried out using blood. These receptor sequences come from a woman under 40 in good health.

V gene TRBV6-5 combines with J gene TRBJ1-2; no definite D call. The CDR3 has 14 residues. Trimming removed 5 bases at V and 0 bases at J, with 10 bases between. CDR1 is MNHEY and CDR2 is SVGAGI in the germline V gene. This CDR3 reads CASSTSGANYGYTF. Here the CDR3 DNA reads TGTGCCAGCAGTACCAGTGGGGCTAACTATGGCTACACCTTC.

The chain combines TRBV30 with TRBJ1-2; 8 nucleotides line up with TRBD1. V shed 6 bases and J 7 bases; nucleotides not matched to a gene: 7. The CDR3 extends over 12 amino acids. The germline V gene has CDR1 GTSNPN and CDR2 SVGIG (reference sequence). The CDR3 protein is CACRGQGGGYTF. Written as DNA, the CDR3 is TGTGCCTGCAGAGGACAGGGTGGTGGCTACACCTTC.

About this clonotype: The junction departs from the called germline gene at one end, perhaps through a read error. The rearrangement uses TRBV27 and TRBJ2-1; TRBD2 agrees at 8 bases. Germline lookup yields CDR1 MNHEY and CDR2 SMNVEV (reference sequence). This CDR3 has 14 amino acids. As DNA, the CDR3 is TGTGCCAGCAGTTTAACTAGCGGATACAATGGGCAGTTCTTC. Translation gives CASSLTSGYNGQFF.

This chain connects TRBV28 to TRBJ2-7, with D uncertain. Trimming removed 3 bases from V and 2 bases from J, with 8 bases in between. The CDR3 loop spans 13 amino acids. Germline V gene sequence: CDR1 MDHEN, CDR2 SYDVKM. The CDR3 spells CASSFLLTYEQYF. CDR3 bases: TGTGCCAGCAGTTTCTTACTAACCTACGAGCAGTACTTC.

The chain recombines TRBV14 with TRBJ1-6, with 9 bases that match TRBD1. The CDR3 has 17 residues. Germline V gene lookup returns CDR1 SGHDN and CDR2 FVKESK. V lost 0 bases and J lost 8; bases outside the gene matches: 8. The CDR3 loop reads CASSQDLGQGLDSPLHF. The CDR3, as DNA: TGTGCCAGCAGCCAAGATTTGGGACAGGGATTGGATTCACCCCTCCACTTT.

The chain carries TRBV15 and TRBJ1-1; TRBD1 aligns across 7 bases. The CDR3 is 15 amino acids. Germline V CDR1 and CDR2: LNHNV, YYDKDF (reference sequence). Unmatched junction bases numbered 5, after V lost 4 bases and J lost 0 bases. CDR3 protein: CATSNPRGVNTEAFF. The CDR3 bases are TGTGCCACCAGCAACCCCAGGGGGGTGAACACTGAAGCTTTCTTT. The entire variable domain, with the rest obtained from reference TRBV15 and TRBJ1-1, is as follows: DAMVIQNPRYQVTQFGKPVTLSCSQTLNHNVMYWYQQKSSQAPKLLFHYYDKDFNNEADTPDNFQSRRPNTSFCFLDIRSPGLGDTAMYLCATSNPRGVNTEAFFGQGTRLTVV.

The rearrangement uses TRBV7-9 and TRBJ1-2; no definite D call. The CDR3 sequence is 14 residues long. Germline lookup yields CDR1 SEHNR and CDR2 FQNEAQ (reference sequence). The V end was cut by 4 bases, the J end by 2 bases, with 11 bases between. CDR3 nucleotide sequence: TGTGCCAGCAGCTCCTTTCGAATAAACTATGGCTACACCTTC. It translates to CASSSFRINYGYTF. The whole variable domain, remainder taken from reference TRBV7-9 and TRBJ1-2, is DTGVSQNPRHKITKRGQNVTFRCDPISEHNRLYWYRQTLGQGPEFLTYFQNEAQLEKSRLLSDRFSAERPKGSFSTLEIQRTEQGDSAMYLCASSSFRINYGYTFGSGTRLTVV.

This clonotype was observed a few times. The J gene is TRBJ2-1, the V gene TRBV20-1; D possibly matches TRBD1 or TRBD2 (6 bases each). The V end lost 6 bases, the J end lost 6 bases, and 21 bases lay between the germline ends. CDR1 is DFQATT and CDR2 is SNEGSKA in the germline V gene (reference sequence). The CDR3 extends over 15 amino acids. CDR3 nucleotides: TGCAGTGCGTCCCATCAGTGGGGGGCCGCCAATGAGCAGTTCTTC. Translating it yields CSASHQWGAANEQFF.

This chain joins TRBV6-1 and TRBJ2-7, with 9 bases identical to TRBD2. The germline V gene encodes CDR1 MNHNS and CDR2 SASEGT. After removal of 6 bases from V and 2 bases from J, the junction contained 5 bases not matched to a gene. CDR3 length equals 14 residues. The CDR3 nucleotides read TGTGCCAGCAGCGGGACTAGCCGGACCTACGAGCAGTACTTC. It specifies CASSGTSRTYEQYF.

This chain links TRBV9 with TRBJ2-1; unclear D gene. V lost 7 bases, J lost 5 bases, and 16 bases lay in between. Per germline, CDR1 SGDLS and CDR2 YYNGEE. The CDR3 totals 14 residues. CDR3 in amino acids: CASPPKTHNNEQFF. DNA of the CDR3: TGTGCCAGCCCCCCGAAGACTCATAACAATGAGCAGTTCTTC.

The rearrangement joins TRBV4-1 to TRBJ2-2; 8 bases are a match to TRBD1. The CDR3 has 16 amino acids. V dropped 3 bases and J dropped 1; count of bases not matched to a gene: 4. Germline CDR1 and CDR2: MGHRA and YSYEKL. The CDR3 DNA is TGCGCCAGCAGCCAGCAGGGGGCGAGGAACACCGGGGAGCTGTTTTTT. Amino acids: CASSQQGARNTGELFF.

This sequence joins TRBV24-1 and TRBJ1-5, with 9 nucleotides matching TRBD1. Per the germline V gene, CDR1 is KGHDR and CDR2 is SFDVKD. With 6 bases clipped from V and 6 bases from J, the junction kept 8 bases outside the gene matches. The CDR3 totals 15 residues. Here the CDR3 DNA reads TGTGCCACCAGTTCCGACGGACAGGGGACTCAGCCCCAGCATTTT. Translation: CATSSDGQGTQPQHF.

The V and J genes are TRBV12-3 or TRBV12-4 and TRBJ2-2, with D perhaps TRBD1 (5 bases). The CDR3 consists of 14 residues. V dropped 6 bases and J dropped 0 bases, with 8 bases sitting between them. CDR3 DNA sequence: TGTGCCAGCAGACGGACAACGAACACCGGGGAGCTGTTTTTT. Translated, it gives CASRRTTNTGELFF.

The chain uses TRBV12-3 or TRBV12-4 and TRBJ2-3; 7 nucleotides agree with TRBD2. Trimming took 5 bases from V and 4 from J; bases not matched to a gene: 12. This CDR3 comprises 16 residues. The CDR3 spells CASSALSAGVADTQYF. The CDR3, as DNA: TGTGCCAGCAGTGCCCTCTCTGCGGGGGTCGCAGATACGCAGTATTTT.

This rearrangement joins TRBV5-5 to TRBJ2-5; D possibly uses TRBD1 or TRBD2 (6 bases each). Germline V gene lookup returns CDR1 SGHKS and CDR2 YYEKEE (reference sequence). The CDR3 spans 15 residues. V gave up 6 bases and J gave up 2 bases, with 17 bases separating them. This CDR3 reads CASITPRGVQETQYF. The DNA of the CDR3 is TGTGCCAGCATCACCCCAAGGGGGGTGCAAGAGACCCAGTACTTC.

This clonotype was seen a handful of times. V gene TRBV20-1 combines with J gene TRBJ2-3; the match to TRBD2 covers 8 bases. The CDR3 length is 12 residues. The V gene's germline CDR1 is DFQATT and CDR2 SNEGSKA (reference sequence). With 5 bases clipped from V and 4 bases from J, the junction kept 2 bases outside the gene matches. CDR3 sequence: CSACSGADTQYF. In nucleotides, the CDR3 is TGCAGTGCTTGTAGCGGGGCAGATACGCAGTATTTT.

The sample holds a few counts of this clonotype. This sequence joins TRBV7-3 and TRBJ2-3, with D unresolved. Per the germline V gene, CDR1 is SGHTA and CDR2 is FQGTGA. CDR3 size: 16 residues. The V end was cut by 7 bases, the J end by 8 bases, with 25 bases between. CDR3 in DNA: TGTGCCAGCACCCTGCTCCCCCCCTTGGAACTCGGTACGCAGTATTTT. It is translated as CASTLLPPLELGTQYF.

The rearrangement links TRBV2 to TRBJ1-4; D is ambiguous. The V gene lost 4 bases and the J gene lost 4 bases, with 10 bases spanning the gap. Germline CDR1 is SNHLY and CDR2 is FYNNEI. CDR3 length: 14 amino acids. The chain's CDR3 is CASSVNGVNEKLFF. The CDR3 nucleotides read TGTGCCAGCAGTGTTAACGGGGTTAATGAAAAACTGTTTTTT.

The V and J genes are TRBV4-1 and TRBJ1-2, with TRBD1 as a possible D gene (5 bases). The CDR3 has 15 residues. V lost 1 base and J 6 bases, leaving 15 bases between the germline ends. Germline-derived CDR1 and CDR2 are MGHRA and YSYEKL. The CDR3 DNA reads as TGCGCCAGCAGCCAAGTCTACGGGGGAGAGGATGGCTACACCTTC. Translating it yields CASSQVYGGEDGYTF.

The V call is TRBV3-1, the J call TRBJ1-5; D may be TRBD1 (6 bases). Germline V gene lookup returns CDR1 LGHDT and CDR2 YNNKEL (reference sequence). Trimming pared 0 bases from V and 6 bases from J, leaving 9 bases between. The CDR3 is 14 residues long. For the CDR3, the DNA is TGTGCCAGCAGCCAAGAGGGGGCTGGTCAGCCCCAGCATTTT. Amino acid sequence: CASSQEGAGQPQHF.

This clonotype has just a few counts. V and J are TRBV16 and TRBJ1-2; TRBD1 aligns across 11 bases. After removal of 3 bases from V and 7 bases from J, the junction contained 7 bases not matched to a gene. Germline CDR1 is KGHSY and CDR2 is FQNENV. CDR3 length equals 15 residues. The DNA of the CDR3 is TGTGCCAGCAGCCACCACGGACAGGGGGCGCGTGGCTACACCTTC. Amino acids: CASSHHGQGARGYTF.

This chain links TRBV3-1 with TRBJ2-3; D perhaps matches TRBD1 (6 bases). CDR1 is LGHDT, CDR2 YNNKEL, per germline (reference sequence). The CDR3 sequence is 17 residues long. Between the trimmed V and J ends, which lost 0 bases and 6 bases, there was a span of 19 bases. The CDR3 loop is CASSQDQLGQNTDTQYF. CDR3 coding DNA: TGTGCCAGCAGCCAAGACCAATTAGGACAGAACACGGATACGCAGTATTTT.

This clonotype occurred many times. The CDR3 spells CASSPGVRGEQYF. DNA of the CDR3: TGTGCCAGCAGCCCGGGGGTCAGGGGGGAGCAGTACTTC. The chain uses TRBV12-3 or TRBV12-4 and TRBJ2-7, with D tentatively TRBD1 (7 bases). The length of the CDR3 is 13 residues. Between the trimmed V and J ends, which lost 6 bases and 7 bases, there was a span of 16 bases.